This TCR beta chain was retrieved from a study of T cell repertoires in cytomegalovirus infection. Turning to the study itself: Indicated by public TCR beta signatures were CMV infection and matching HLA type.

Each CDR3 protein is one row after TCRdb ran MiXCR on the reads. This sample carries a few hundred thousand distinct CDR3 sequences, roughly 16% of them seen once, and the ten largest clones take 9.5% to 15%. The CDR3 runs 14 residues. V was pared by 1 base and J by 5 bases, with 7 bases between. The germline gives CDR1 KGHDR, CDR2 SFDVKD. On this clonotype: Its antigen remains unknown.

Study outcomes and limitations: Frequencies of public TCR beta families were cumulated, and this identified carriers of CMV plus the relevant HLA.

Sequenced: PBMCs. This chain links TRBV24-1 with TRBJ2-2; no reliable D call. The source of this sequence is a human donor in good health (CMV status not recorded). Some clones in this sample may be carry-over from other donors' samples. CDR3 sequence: CATSDFRQTGELFF. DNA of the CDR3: TGTGCCACCAGTGATTTTAGACAAACCGGGGAGCTGTTTTTT.